The rows below give T cell receptor beta chains drawn from one sample of a study of T cells in localized non-small cell lung cancer. Data came from immunoSEQ multiplex PCR; TCRdb stores just in-frame clones and leaves some out. This sample has fewer than 30,000 clones; 80% to 95% occur once, and the top ten carry 1.1%. Sequenced material: peripheral blood, taken before any cancer treatment. The origin of the receptors is a woman aged 35-75 years with stage I lung adenocarcinoma. The conserved cysteine and the conserved F or W are not part of the CDR3 here. The order of the fields is J gene, V gene, CDR3 protein.

J: TRBJ2-3
V: TRBV19
CDR3: ASSTGLLNTDTQY

J: TRBJ2-1
V: TRBV7-2
CDR3: ASSFQSGGDEQF

J: TRBJ1-3
V: TRBV30
CDR3: AWSVQGARGNTIY

J: TRBJ1-1
V: TRBV4-1
CDR3: ASSQDRTGGLNTEAF

J: TRBJ1-4
V: TRBV5-4
CDR3: ASSPPGQGTEKLF

J: TRBJ2-2
V: TRBV7-2
CDR3: ASSLGGRGFTGELF

J: TRBJ1-1
V: TRBV2
CDR3: ASSGSSGANTEAF

J: TRBJ1-1
V: TRBV21-1
CDR3: ASSVSIGYTIRTEAF

J: TRBJ2-3
V: TRBV28
CDR3: ASRSSGRATDTQY

J: TRBJ1-2
V: TRBV28
CDR3: ASSPLSSDGYT

J: TRBJ2-1
V: TRBV10-1
CDR3: ASSATGRDEQF

J: TRBJ2-3
V: TRBV7-2
CDR3: ASSLDSSRDTQY

J: TRBJ2-5
V: TRBV30
CDR3: AWNRQAQETQY

J: TRBJ2-1
V: TRBV7-2
CDR3: ASSGTGDEQF

J: TRBJ2-7
V: TRBV11-2
CDR3: ASSSSRQGRVQY

J: TRBJ2-5
V: TRBV7-8
CDR3: ASSLGPGQGETQY

J: TRBJ1-1
V: TRBV7-2
CDR3: ASSLRTGNTEAF

J: TRBJ1-5
V: TRBV28
CDR3: ASSPGHVDQPQH

J: TRBJ1-5
V: TRBV19
CDR3: ASTQSRAGSQPQH

J: TRBJ2-5
V: TRBV7-2
CDR3: ASSLESYGTATQY

J: TRBJ2-1
V: TRBV6-5
CDR3: ASSYKPSGRKDEQF

J: TRBJ2-3
V: TRBV11-2
CDR3: ASSLDLDTQY

J: TRBJ1-2
V: TRBV27
CDR3: ASSLLSDRGKGYT

J: TRBJ2-5
V: TRBV7-2
CDR3: ASSLWSGVQETQY

J: TRBJ1-1
V: TRBV6-5
CDR3: ASSSGTGTEAF

J: TRBJ2-5
V: TRBV19
CDR3: ASSPPGSWEKTQY

J: TRBJ2-1
V: TRBV13
CDR3: ASSLERYNEQF

J: TRBJ2-1
V: TRBV27
CDR3: ASSLRLGLAHNEQF

J: TRBJ1-1
V: TRBV6-4
CDR3: ASSRDRENTEAF

J: TRBJ2-5
V: TRBV7-2
CDR3: ASSLQRGETQY

J: TRBJ2-7
V: TRBV2
CDR3: ASSGNRGPYEQY

J: TRBJ2-5
V: TRBV6-5
CDR3: ASSRGRNQETQY

J: TRBJ1-2
V: TRBV5-1
CDR3: ASSRDDAYGYT

J: TRBJ1-1
V: TRBV30
CDR3: AWSVGTPRSTEAF

J: TRBJ1-5
V: TRBV9
CDR3: ASSVDSQPWPQH

J: TRBJ1-1
V: TRBV2
CDR3: ASSAGQGALAAF

J: TRBJ2-1
V: TRBV25-1
CDR3: ASRAGTGDYNEQF

J: TRBJ2-3
V: TRBV5-4
CDR3: ASSLAGTGRLADTQY

J: TRBJ1-4
V: TRBV7-9
CDR3: ASSLKEGWGEKLF

J: TRBJ1-2
V: TRBV6-1
CDR3: ASSQPFPGSGYT

J: TRBJ2-5
V: TRBV9
CDR3: ASSAGEPTLTQETQY

J: TRBJ2-1
V: TRBV19
CDR3: ASSIGPPLLAGGHNEQF

J: TRBJ1-5
V: TRBV7-2
CDR3: ASSLDPGRPQH

J: TRBJ2-7
V: TRBV30
CDR3: AWNNPRGGSGSIYEQY

J: TRBJ2-7
V: TRBV5-1
CDR3: ASSMTGAPYEQY

J: TRBJ2-2
V: TRBV6-5
CDR3: ASSRSGARTGELF

J: TRBJ2-3
V: TRBV5-1
CDR3: ASSLGQGAEDTQY

J: TRBJ1-4
V: TRBV29-1
CDR3: SVGFNNEKLF

J: TRBJ1-6
V: TRBV27
CDR3: ASSSGQGRRDSPLH

J: TRBJ2-3
V: TRBV28
CDR3: ASSHQVTARTTDTQY